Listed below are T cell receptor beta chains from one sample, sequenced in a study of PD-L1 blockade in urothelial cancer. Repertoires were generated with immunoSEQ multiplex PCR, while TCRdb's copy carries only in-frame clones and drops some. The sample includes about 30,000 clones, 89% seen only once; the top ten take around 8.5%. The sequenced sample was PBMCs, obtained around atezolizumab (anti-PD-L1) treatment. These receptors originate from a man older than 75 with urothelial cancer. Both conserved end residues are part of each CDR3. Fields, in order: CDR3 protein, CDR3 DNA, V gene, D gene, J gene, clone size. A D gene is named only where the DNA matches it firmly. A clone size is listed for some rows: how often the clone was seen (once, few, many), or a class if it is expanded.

CDR3: CASTGPGLRQDAQYF; DNA: TGTGCCAGCACCGGGCCGGGACTACGTCAGGATGCGCAGTATTTT; V: TRBV5-4; D: TRBD2; J: TRBJ2-3; size: NA
CDR3: CASNPQGANYGYTF; DNA: TGTGCCAGCAACCCACAGGGGGCTAACTATGGCTACACCTTC; V: TRBV2; D: TRBD1; J: TRBJ1-2; size: NA
CDR3: CAIPIGPAGGGYTF; DNA: TGTGCCATCCCGATAGGACCCGCAGGGGGCGGCTACACCTTC; V: TRBV6-1; D: TRBD1; J: TRBJ1-2; size: NA
CDR3: CASSPSDHSGANVLTF; DNA: TGTGCCAGCAGCCCCAGCGACCACTCTGGGGCCAACGTCCTGACTTTC; V: TRBV7-8; D: NA; J: TRBJ2-6; size: once
CDR3: CASSQIPGTAQFF; DNA: TGTGCCAGTAGTCAGATTCCCGGGACAGCGCAGTTCTTC; V: TRBV19; D: TRBD1; J: TRBJ2-1; size: NA
CDR3: CASSSRDRSNYGYTF; DNA: TGTGCCAGCAGTTCCCGGGACAGGTCTAACTATGGCTACACCTTC; V: TRBV6-6; D: TRBD1; J: TRBJ1-2; size: few
CDR3: CASSLKGKGGYGYTF; DNA: TGTGCCAGCAGTTTGAAGGGGAAAGGCGGCTATGGCTACACCTTC; V: TRBV6-5; D: NA; J: TRBJ1-2; size: once
CDR3: CASSLLGGPEQPQHF; DNA: TGCGCCAGCAGCTTGCTCGGGGGGCCCGAACAGCCCCAGCATTTT; V: TRBV5-1; D: NA; J: TRBJ1-5; size: NA
CDR3: CAWSAGGSSYEQYF; DNA: TGTGCCTGGAGTGCCGGGGGGAGCTCCTACGAGCAGTACTTC; V: TRBV30; D: TRBD2; J: TRBJ2-7; size: NA
CDR3: CASSLAGAETQYF; DNA: TGTGCCAGCAGCTTAGCTGGGGCGGAGACGCAGTATTTT; V: TRBV7-2; D: NA; J: TRBJ2-3; size: once
CDR3: CAISDMTSGSSGELFF; DNA: TGTGCCATCAGTGACATGACTAGCGGGAGCTCCGGGGAGCTGTTTTTT; V: TRBV10-3; D: TRBD2; J: TRBJ2-2; size: once
CDR3: CASSSGQSYGYTF; DNA: TGTGCCAGCAGCTCCGGACAGTCCTATGGCTACACCTTC; V: TRBV6-5; D: NA; J: TRBJ1-2; size: NA
CDR3: CASSRAGDQPQHF; DNA: TGTGCCAGCAGCAGGGCAGGGGATCAGCCCCAGCATTTT; V: TRBV7-9; D: NA; J: TRBJ1-5; size: NA
CDR3: CAWSSATTYEQYF; DNA: TGTGCCTGGAGTTCCGCCACAACCTACGAGCAGTACTTC; V: TRBV30; D: NA; J: TRBJ2-7; size: NA
CDR3: CASSSGQAGYNEQFF; DNA: TGCGCCAGCAGCTCCGGGCAGGCGGGCTACAATGAGCAGTTCTTC; V: TRBV5-1; D: NA; J: TRBJ2-1; size: NA
CDR3: CASSVGGGGTGELFF; DNA: TGTGCCAGCAGCGTAGGGGGAGGTGGTACCGGGGAGCTGTTTTTT; V: TRBV9; D: NA; J: TRBJ2-2; size: few
CDR3: CASSPSVAGFGELFF; DNA: TGTGCCAGCTCACCATCCGTGGCGGGATTCGGGGAGCTGTTTTTT; V: TRBV18; D: NA; J: TRBJ2-2; size: NA
CDR3: CASSLNGDLETQYF; DNA: TGTGCCAGCAGCTTGAACGGCGACTTGGAGACCCAGTACTTC; V: TRBV5-4; D: NA; J: TRBJ2-5; size: NA
CDR3: CASSLAGALGQFF; DNA: TGTGCCAGCAGCTTAGCAGGTGCCCTCGGGCAGTTCTTC; V: TRBV11-2; D: NA; J: TRBJ2-1; size: NA
CDR3: CASSLVGQGESYGYTF; DNA: TGTGCCAGCAGCTTGGTTGGACAGGGAGAATCCTATGGCTACACCTTC; V: TRBV5-6; D: TRBD1; J: TRBJ1-2; size: NA
CDR3: CASSLWPGEGLDEQYF; DNA: TGCGCCAGCAGCTTGTGGCCGGGGGAGGGACTAGACGAGCAGTACTTC; V: TRBV5-1; D: TRBD2; J: TRBJ2-7; size: few
CDR3: CASSRDRDNQPQHF; DNA: TGTGCCAGTAGTAGGGACAGGGACAATCAGCCCCAGCATTTT; V: TRBV19; D: TRBD1; J: TRBJ1-5; size: NA
CDR3: CASSLRQGGGTDTQYF; DNA: TGTGCCAGCAGCCTTAGACAGGGAGGTGGAACAGATACGCAGTATTTT; V: TRBV7-2; D: NA; J: TRBJ2-3; size: once
CDR3: CASSPRRDSNQPQHF; DNA: TGTGCCAGCTCACCACGTCGCGATAGCAATCAGCCCCAGCATTTT; V: TRBV18; D: NA; J: TRBJ1-5; size: NA
CDR3: CASSLAGVLTDTQYF; DNA: TGTGCCAGCAGCTTAGCAGGGGTTCTCACAGATACGCAGTATTTT; V: TRBV7-2; D: NA; J: TRBJ2-3; size: NA
CDR3: CAWTRRQAVKVGFEAFF; DNA: TGTGCCTGGACCCGTAGACAGGCGGTAAAGGTGGGGTTTGAAGCTTTCTTT; V: TRBV30; D: NA; J: TRBJ1-1; size: NA
CDR3: CASSLQGAMNTEAFF; DNA: TGTGCCAGCAGTTTACAGGGGGCGATGAACACTGAAGCTTTCTTT; V: TRBV27; D: TRBD1; J: TRBJ1-1; size: NA
CDR3: CASSHFGNTGNNEQFF; DNA: TGCGCCAGCAGTCATTTCGGCAACACAGGGAACAATGAGCAGTTCTTC; V: TRBV4-1; D: NA; J: TRBJ2-1; size: NA
CDR3: CASRPGQGETYEQYF; DNA: TGTGCCAGCAGGCCGGGACAGGGTGAAACCTACGAGCAGTACTTC; V: TRBV6-1; D: TRBD1; J: TRBJ2-7; size: NA
CDR3: CASSLSGTQNTGELFF; DNA: TGTGCCAGCTCTCTCTCCGGGACTCAGAACACCGGGGAGCTGTTTTTT; V: TRBV18; D: NA; J: TRBJ2-2; size: once
CDR3: CASSLDGQGVYNEQFF; DNA: TGTGCCAGCAGCTTAGATGGTCAGGGGGTATACAATGAGCAGTTCTTC; V: TRBV11-3; D: TRBD1; J: TRBJ2-1; size: NA
CDR3: CASSYGGTSTDTQYF; DNA: TGTGCCAGCAGTTACGGAGGGACTAGCACAGATACGCAGTATTTT; V: TRBV6-6; D: NA; J: TRBJ2-3; size: NA
CDR3: CASSQVGRERRGYEQYF; DNA: TGTGCCAGCAGCCAAGTAGGGCGGGAGAGGAGGGGGTACGAGCAGTACTTC; V: TRBV4-2; D: NA; J: TRBJ2-7; size: NA
CDR3: CASSQDNEWTSGSSYEQYF; DNA: TGCGCCAGCAGCCAAGATAATGAGTGGACTAGCGGGAGTTCCTACGAGCAGTACTTC; V: TRBV4-3; D: TRBD2; J: TRBJ2-7; size: NA
CDR3: CAWSPSSNYGYTF; DNA: TGTGCCTGGAGTCCTAGTTCTAACTATGGCTACACCTTC; V: TRBV30; D: NA; J: TRBJ1-2; size: NA